These T cell receptor beta chains were read from a single sample in a study of T cell responses to AZD1222 COVID-19 vaccine. The protocol was immunoSEQ multiplex PCR, while the TCRdb copy is restricted to in-frame clones and leaves out a portion. This sample has 55,000 to 80,000 clones; around 84% occur once, and the top ten carry 21%. Source: peripheral blood, taken on day 0 of AZD1222 vaccination. The receptors were sampled from an adult in good health. The CDR3 runs from the conserved cysteine through the conserved F or W. The D gene is left open where the match is weak. Clone size is stated in some rows and not others, as once, few, many or a class when expanded.

v_call,d_call,cdr3_length,clone_size,j_call,cdr3_nt,cdr3_aa
TRBV15,TRBD2,18,NA,TRBJ2-1,TGTGCCACCAGCGCAGGACTAGCGGGCTTTCCTACTCTCAATGAGCAGTTCTTC,CATSAGLAGFPTLNEQFF
TRBV5-1,TRBD2,16,NA,TRBJ2-4,TGCGCCAGCAGCTTGGGGGGCACGGGAGGGAAAAACATTCAGTACTTC,CASSLGGTGGKNIQYF
TRBV5-1,TRBD2,13,NA,TRBJ2-7,TGCGCCAGCAGCGATTTAGCGGGAGACCAGCAGTACTTC,CASSDLAGDQQYF
TRBV20-1,NA,12,NA,TRBJ1-3,TGCAGTGCTAGTTGGACTGGAAACACCATATATTTT,CSASWTGNTIYF
TRBV3-1/TRBV3-2,NA,14,NA,TRBJ2-5,TGTGCCAGCAGCCGAAACTCGGTCCAAGAGACCCAGTACTTC,CASSRNSVQETQYF
TRBV6-1,NA,16,NA,TRBJ1-2,TGTGCCAGCAGTGAGTCCGTGGGACCTTCGTACTATGGCTACACCTTC,CASSESVGPSYYGYTF
TRBV20-1,TRBD2,16,NA,TRBJ2-3,TGCAGTGCTAGTCCCCGGACTAGCCTGAGCACAGATACGCAGTATTTT,CSASPRTSLSTDTQYF
TRBV28,NA,13,medium-sized,TRBJ1-5,TGTGCCAGCAGTTCGGGATGGGGACAGCCCCAGCATTTT,CASSSGWGQPQHF
TRBV10-2,NA,15,NA,TRBJ2-3,TGCGCCACCAAGCTTTCGGGGTTTAGCACAGATACGCAGTATTTT,CATKLSGFSTDTQYF
TRBV15,NA,13,few,TRBJ1-3,TGTGCCGGAGGGGACGTCTCTGGAAACACCATATATTTT,CAGGDVSGNTIYF
TRBV5-8,NA,14,NA,TRBJ1-2,TGTGCCAGCAGCTTGGAGCCACCCCGGGGAGGCTACACCTTC,CASSLEPPRGGYTF
TRBV7-2,NA,14,few,TRBJ1-1,TGTGCCAGCAGCTCAACCAGGGGTGGCACTGAAGCTTTCTTT,CASSSTRGGTEAFF
TRBV20-1,NA,11,NA,TRBJ2-7,TGCAGTGCCGGCGGGAATAACGAGCAGTACTTC,CSAGGNNEQYF
TRBV6-2/TRBV6-3,NA,14,NA,TRBJ2-7,TGTGCCAGCAGTCCCGCAGGTGGGGACTACGAGCAGTACTTC,CASSPAGGDYEQYF
TRBV7-9,NA,14,NA,TRBJ2-3,TGTGCCAGCAGCTTATCCGGGGGCACAGATACGCAGTATTTT,CASSLSGGTDTQYF
TRBV14,NA,14,once,TRBJ1-6,TGTGCCAGCAGCCGGCCGGGCTACAATTCACCCCTCCACTTT,CASSRPGYNSPLHF
TRBV10-3,TRBD1,19,NA,TRBJ2-2,TGTGCCATCAGCTCAGGTTCAGCTAACCGGACAGGTTGGACCGGGGAGCTGTTTTTT,CAISSGSANRTGWTGELFF
TRBV5-8,NA,14,NA,TRBJ1-4,TGTGCCAGCAGCGCTGATTTAGCGGGGGAAAAACTGTTTTTT,CASSADLAGEKLFF
TRBV6-5,NA,13,once,TRBJ2-3,TGTGCCAGCAGTCGGGACGCCACAGATACGCAGTATTTT,CASSRDATDTQYF
TRBV15,TRBD2,18,NA,TRBJ2-5,TGTGCCACCAGCGGGGGGACTAGCGGGACACCGTTCCAAGAGACCCAGTACTTC,CATSGGTSGTPFQETQYF
TRBV19,NA,15,NA,TRBJ1-6,TGTGCCAGTAGTATAGTAGAGGAATACAATTCACCCCTCCACTTT,CASSIVEEYNSPLHF
TRBV3-1/TRBV3-2,TRBD1,17,NA,TRBJ1-4,TGTGCCAGCAGCCCCTTGGGACAGGAACCTTTGAATGAAAAACTGTTTTTT,CASSPLGQEPLNEKLFF
TRBV18,NA,16,NA,TRBJ2-1,TGTGCCAGCTCACCTTCGGAGCCTGTCCGGGACAATGAGCAGTTCTTC,CASSPSEPVRDNEQFF
TRBV7-9,NA,15,NA,TRBJ1-3,TGTGCCAGCAGCCTCGGGACAAACCTCGGGGACACCATATATTTT,CASSLGTNLGDTIYF
TRBV6-5,NA,12,NA,TRBJ1-2,TGTGCCAGCAGTCCCCCTGTGGGTGGCTACACCTTC,CASSPPVGGYTF
TRBV6-5,NA,13,NA,TRBJ1-2,TGTGCCAGCAGGAAAGGGCTCTCTAATGGCTACACCTTC,CASRKGLSNGYTF
TRBV7-2,TRBD2,17,NA,TRBJ2-1,TGTGCCAGCAGACCCCGACTAGCGGGAAGAGGTAATGATGAGCAGTTCTTC,CASRPRLAGRGNDEQFF
TRBV9,NA,15,NA,TRBJ2-1,TGTGCCAGCAGCCCCCACCGGGGGAATGGCAATGAGCAGTTCTTC,CASSPHRGNGNEQFF
TRBV6-6,NA,15,few,TRBJ1-4,TGTGCCAGCAGTTACTCGGGGGGGGCTTCGGAAAAACTGTTTTTT,CASSYSGGASEKLFF
TRBV4-3,NA,15,NA,TRBJ2-7,TGCGCCAGCAGCCAAGGGACTTATGTAAACTACGAGCAGTACTTC,CASSQGTYVNYEQYF
TRBV28,TRBD1,15,NA,TRBJ1-2,TGTGCCAGCAGTTCCCAAGGGACAGAGGGCTATGGCTACACCTTC,CASSSQGTEGYGYTF
TRBV24-1,TRBD1,15,NA,TRBJ1-2,TGTGCCACCAGTGATGAACAGGGGGCGGTTTCGGGCTACACCTTC,CATSDEQGAVSGYTF
TRBV5-1,NA,13,NA,TRBJ2-2,TGCGCCAGCAGCGCAACTAGCACCGGGGAGCTGTTTTTT,CASSATSTGELFF
TRBV12-3/TRBV12-4,NA,12,NA,TRBJ2-1,TGTGCCAGCAGTAGGGAGAGGAGAGAGCAGTTCTTC,CASSRERREQFF
TRBV9,TRBD1,15,NA,TRBJ1-4,TGTGCCAGCAGCGGACGACAGGGTGCAGATGAAAAACTGTTTTTT,CASSGRQGADEKLFF
TRBV7-9,TRBD1,17,NA,TRBJ2-1,TGTGCCAGCAGGACAGAACACGGACAGGGTAATTACAATGAGCAGTTCTTC,CASRTEHGQGNYNEQFF
TRBV10-3,NA,15,once,TRBJ1-4,TGTGCCATCAGCCAACAGGTCGCAACTAATGAAAAACTGTTTTTT,CAISQQVATNEKLFF
TRBV10-3,TRBD1,16,NA,TRBJ2-3,TGTGCCATCAGTGAGCCAGGGACAGGGAACACAGATACGCAGTATTTT,CAISEPGTGNTDTQYF
TRBV2,NA,13,NA,TRBJ2-2,TGTGCCAGCAGTCTTTTGGGCACCGGGGAGCTGTTTTTT,CASSLLGTGELFF
TRBV18,NA,15,NA,TRBJ2-1,TGTGCCAGCTCACCACCACATGGTTTGGGCAATGAGCAGTTCTTC,CASSPPHGLGNEQFF
TRBV7-2,NA,13,NA,TRBJ1-1,TGTGCCAGCAAAGGGGGGATGAACACTGAAGCTTTCTTT,CASKGGMNTEAFF
TRBV7-9,NA,13,once,TRBJ1-1,TGTGCCAGCAGCCCCAGTAGAGACACTGAAGCTTTCTTT,CASSPSRDTEAFF
TRBV10-3,NA,19,few,TRBJ2-2,TGTGCCATCAGTGAGTCAGGTGACCGGGGGACACAGAACACCGGGGAGCTGTTTTTT,CAISESGDRGTQNTGELFF
TRBV29-1,NA,16,NA,TRBJ1-2,TGCAGCGTTGATATGGCAGGATGGGACAATAACTATGGCTACACCTTC,CSVDMAGWDNNYGYTF
TRBV7-3,NA,9,NA,TRBJ1-5,TGTGCCAGCTATCAGCCCCAGCATTTT,CASYQPQHF
TRBV28,TRBD2,17,NA,TRBJ2-7,TGTGCCAGCAGTCCCGATCTCGGGACTAGCGGCTCCTACGAGCAGTACTTC,CASSPDLGTSGSYEQYF
TRBV5-6,NA,14,few,TRBJ1-6,TGTGCCAGCAGCTTGGGACAGGTTAATTCACCCCTCCACTTT,CASSLGQVNSPLHF
TRBV11-2,NA,14,NA,TRBJ1-5,TGTGCCAGCAGCTTAAAAGGGGGCAATCAGCCCCAGCATTTT,CASSLKGGNQPQHF
TRBV28,TRBD1,15,NA,TRBJ1-4,TGTGCCAGCAGGGGGGCGGACAGGGCGAATGAAAAACTGTTTTTT,CASRGADRANEKLFF